Sequencing of this T cell receptor beta chain was carried out in a study of shared clonotypes between healthy human individuals. V lost 6 bases, J lost 7 bases, and 11 bases stayed unmatched. CDR3 length: 15 amino acids. In germline, CDR1 is ENHRY, CDR2 SYGVKD. Sequenced by immunoSEQ multiplex PCR; TCRdb stores in-frame clones only, minus some. The sample has under 1,100,000 clones, around 74% seen once. This receptor was taken from a man between 18 and 35 years old in good health. The rearrangement links TRBV10-3 to TRBJ2-1; the match to TRBD2 covers 8 bases. The sample comprised memory CD4+ T cells sorted from blood. The subset was: CD45RA-negative fraction. The CDR3 region is CAIRAVAGPRNEQFF. The CDR3 DNA sequence: TGTGCCATCAGGGCGGTAGCGGGACCCAGGAATGAGCAGTTCTTC.